The present entry profiles one T cell receptor (beta chain) with its context. This sample was taken from a study of blood T cell repertoires in COVID-19. About the research overall: Researchers got acute and convalescent COVID-19 samples from the United States, Italy and Spain. Sample material is recorded as cDNA or gDNA derived from T cells, B-cell-depleted T cells, or PBMCs.

The CDR3 has 21 residues. The germline V gene has CDR1 LNHDA and CDR2 SQIVND (reference sequence). Trimming left V 6 bases short and J 4 bases short, with 33 bases between. Adults between roughly 18 and 89 years of age took part from 24 US areas. Methods used by the authors: Amplification with reference gene primers provided the estimates of nucleated cell counts. Here immunoSEQ multiplex PCR was the method, and the copy in TCRdb shows in-frame clones only, minus some. V, J and clone size derive from that table, while D and trimming were established from the DNA sequence. The table has fewer than 250,000 clones, roughly 80% seen once.

The receptor comes from a woman aged 40 to 55 who had been exposed to COVID-19. The sequenced material came from PBMCs or T cells enriched from blood (not recorded which). The chain employs TRBV19 and TRBJ2-2; D possibly corresponds to TRBD1 (6 bases). This CDR3 reads CASRPPPGTSTNPGGTGELFF. Written as DNA, the CDR3 is TGTGCCAGTAGACCACCGCCCGGGACAAGTACCAACCCTGGGGGCACCGGGGAGCTGTTTTTT.